A single sample gave rise to the 27 T cell receptor beta chains below, sequenced in a study of cytomegalovirus exposure and HLA in healthy donors. The PCR made use of 60 Vbeta and 13 Jbeta primers. The protocol was immunoSEQ multiplex PCR, while the TCRdb copy is restricted to in-frame clones and leaves out a portion. The sample lists 120,000 to 150,000 clones; roughly four fifths were seen once. Sequencing used PBMCs. Receptors originate from a man between 18 and 35 years old in good health and CMV-seropositive.

In regard to this clone: Other DNA sequences of this sample code for an identical CDR3. The genes are TRBV7-2 and TRBJ1-4; possible D gene TRBD1, 6 bases. This CDR3 comprises 14 residues. Trimming cost V 1 base and J 4 bases, with 7 bases left between them. Germline CDR1 SGHTA, CDR2 FQGNSA. CDR3 coding DNA: TGTGCCAGCAGCTTAGGCAGGGGTAATGAAAAACTGTTTTTT. It translates to CASSLGRGNEKLFF.

The chain combines TRBV7-9 with TRBJ2-7, with 11 bases identical to TRBD2. The length of the CDR3 is 16 residues. Trimming cost V 4 bases and J 2 bases; bases outside gene matches: 7. Per germline, CDR1 SEHNR and CDR2 FQNEAQ (reference sequence). CDR3 coding DNA: TGTGCCAGCAGCTCTAAGGGACTAGCGGATACCTACGAGCAGTACTTC. It codes for CASSSKGLADTYEQYF.

The V call is TRBV28, the J call TRBJ1-5; TRBD1 is a possible D gene (5 bases). Trimming took 4 bases from V and 1 from J, leaving 17 bases between them. The CDR3 is 17 residues long. The germline gives CDR1 MDHEN, CDR2 SYDVKM. DNA for the CDR3: TGTGCCAGCAGTTCCCCCGGGGGGACGTCGAGCAATCAGCCCCAGCATTTT. Translated, it gives CASSSPGGTSSNQPQHF.

The chain combines TRBV7-8 with TRBJ1-1; TRBD1 aligns across 7 bases. Germline assignment: CDR1 SGHVS and CDR2 FQNEAQ. The CDR3 totals 13 residues. The V gene end was trimmed by 3 bases and the J gene end by 7 bases; junction bases not matched to a gene: 5. DNA of the CDR3: TGTGCCAGCAGCTTTGACAGGGACGGTGAAGCTTTCTTT. The encoded protein is CASSFDRDGEAFF.

V usage is TRBV7-8 and J usage is TRBJ2-5; TRBD2 matches at 10 bases. Germline CDR1 SGHVS, CDR2 FQNEAQ. The ends lost 4 bases at V and 4 bases at J; junction bases unmatched: 12. The CDR3 is made up of 17 amino acids. CDR3 DNA sequence: TGTGCCAGCAGCTCCCGGGGTAGCGGGAGGTATAGAGAGACCCAGTACTTC. Its translation: CASSSRGSGRYRETQYF.

The rearrangement links TRBV5-1 to TRBJ2-1; 7 nucleotides match TRBD2. CDR1 and CDR2 (germline): SGHRS, YFSETQ. This CDR3 has 15 residues. With V trimmed by 4 bases and J by 7 bases, 11 bases remained unmatched. This CDR3 is CASSPLAGAPNEQFF. The CDR3 region has the DNA TGCGCCAGCAGCCCATTGGCGGGAGCCCCGAATGAGCAGTTCTTC.

This chain joins TRBV29-1 and TRBJ1-2, with 8 bases lining up with TRBD1. V was pared by 6 bases and J by 5 bases, with 2 bases of the junction left unmatched. This CDR3 is built from 11 residues. Per the germline V gene, CDR1 is SQVTM and CDR2 is ANQGSEA. The CDR3 nucleotides read TGCAGCGTCGACAGGGGTTATGGCTACACCTTC. Protein sequence: CSVDRGYGYTF.

This clone was recorded once. The gene calls are TRBV5-1 and TRBJ1-1; D is ambiguous. Germline V gives CDR1 SGHRS, CDR2 YFSETQ. V was clipped by 2 bases and J by 4 bases, with 9 bases between them. The CDR3 consists of 13 residues. DNA of the CDR3: TGCGCCAGCAGCTTCGAGGGTGCCACTGAAGCTTTCTTT. Translated, it gives CASSFEGATEAFF.

The chain recombines TRBV9 with TRBJ1-1, with TRBD1 as a possible D gene (6 bases). The CDR3 loop spans 17 amino acids. V lost 6 bases and J 3 bases, leaving 24 bases between the germline ends. Germline CDR1 reads SGDLS; CDR2 reads YYNGEE. For the CDR3, the DNA is TGTGCCAGCAACAAAGGGGGGGCAGGGGCTACTTACACTGAAGCTTTCTTT. This sequence encodes CASNKGGAGATYTEAFF.

V usage is TRBV4-1 and J usage is TRBJ2-6; 9 bases align to TRBD2. The ends lost 0 bases at V and 1 base at J; junction bases unmatched: 4. This CDR3 region has 18 residues. CDR1 and CDR2 (germline): MGHRA, YSYEKL. DNA for the CDR3: TGCGCCAGCAGCCAAGAAGGGCTAGCGGGATCTGGGGCCAACGTCCTGACTTTC. This gives the protein CASSQEGLAGSGANVLTF.

This clone was counted a single time. The chain's CDR3 is CASSYSTGNQETQYF. The DNA for the CDR3 is TGTGCCAGCAGTTACTCGACAGGGAACCAAGAGACCCAGTACTTC. The V gene is TRBV6-5, the J gene TRBJ2-5, with 7 bases lining up with TRBD1. Germline V gene sequence: CDR1 MNHEY, CDR2 SVGAGI. This CDR3 has 15 amino acids. V lost 0 bases and J lost 0; bases outside the gene matches: 1.

This clone was picked up one time. V is TRBV6-1 and J is TRBJ1-1; TRBD1 is a possible D gene (5 bases). The germline V gene has CDR1 MNHNS and CDR2 SASEGT. The V end lost 2 bases, the J end lost 4 bases, and 14 bases lay between the germline ends. The CDR3 spans 15 residues. CDR3 nucleotide sequence: TGTGCCAGCAGTGAACCGACCAGGGTGGGCACTGAAGCTTTCTTT. Protein sequence: CASSEPTRVGTEAFF.

The chain links TRBV28 to TRBJ1-1, with TRBD1 matching over 7 bases. With V trimmed by 5 bases and J by 3 bases, 3 bases remained unmatched. The CDR3 totals 13 residues. The germline gives CDR1 MDHEN, CDR2 SYDVKM. This chain's CDR3 is CASSTRGYTEAFF. In DNA form, the CDR3 reads TGTGCCAGCAGTACCAGGGGGTACACTGAAGCTTTCTTT.

The chain links TRBV7-2 to TRBJ2-1, with unresolved D. Per germline, CDR1 SGHTA and CDR2 FQGNSA. The CDR3 runs to 14 residues. V was shortened by 5 bases and J by 5 bases, with 13 bases between the two germline ends. The CDR3 loop reads CASSLVPSNNEQFF. The DNA for the CDR3 is TGTGCCAGCAGCCTAGTCCCGTCTAACAATGAGCAGTTCTTC.

This clone has only a few counts. The V gene is TRBV5-6, the J gene TRBJ1-4; TRBD1 matches at 9 bases. The CDR3 consists of 16 residues. J gave up 8 bases and V 4 bases, and 12 bases lay outside the gene matches. Germline V lookup: CDR1 SGHDT, CDR2 YYEEEE. For the CDR3, the DNA is TGTGCCAGCAGCCCGTACGGGGGACAGGGTAACGAAAAACTGTTTTTT. This gives the protein CASSPYGGQGNEKLFF. Full variable domain (missing parts from reference TRBV5-6 and TRBJ1-4): DAGVTQSPTHLIKTRGQQVTLRCSPKSGHDTVSWYQQALGQGPQFIFQYYEEEERQRGNFPDRFSGHQFPNYSSELNVNALLLGDSALYLCASSPYGGQGNEKLFFGSGTQLSVL.

The chain carries TRBV14 and TRBJ1-2, with a tentative D call TRBD1 (5 bases). The germline CDR1 and CDR2 sequences are SGHDN and FVKESK. Trimming pared 1 base from V and 6 bases from J, leaving 15 bases between. The CDR3 is 15 residues long. The DNA for the CDR3 is TGTGCCAGCAGCCAAGGCCGTTGGGGCAGTGATGGCTACACCTTC. As protein: CASSQGRWGSDGYTF.

The chain uses TRBV27 and TRBJ1-2, with 7 bases identical to TRBD1. CDR1 is MNHEY and CDR2 is SMNVEV in the germline V gene (reference sequence). CDR3 length equals 13 residues. V was clipped by 6 bases and J by 4 bases; unmatched bases: 5. The CDR3 sequence: CASSGQGGYGYTF. The CDR3 DNA sequence: TGTGCCAGCAGCGGGCAGGGGGGCTATGGCTACACCTTC.

V usage is TRBV5-1 and J usage is TRBJ2-7; 8 bases line up with TRBD2. CDR3 length equals 15 residues. The V gene's germline CDR1 is SGHRS and CDR2 YFSETQ. The V gene end was trimmed by 0 bases and the J gene end by 0 bases; junction bases not matched to a gene: 2. The CDR3 sequence: CASSLVAGSSYEQYF. The CDR3 bases are TGCGCCAGCAGCTTGGTAGCGGGGAGCTCCTACGAGCAGTACTTC.

This clone came up once. This chain's CDR3 is CASSPTFNYGYTF. The DNA of the CDR3 is TGTGCCAGCAGTCCTACCTTTAACTATGGCTACACCTTC. The V and J genes are TRBV27 and TRBJ1-2; D is undetermined. CDR3 size: 13 residues. From germline, CDR1 is MNHEY and CDR2 SMNVEV (reference sequence). Trimming left V 5 bases short and J 1 base short, with 8 bases between.

The genes are TRBV6-6 and TRBJ2-3; D gene ambiguous. CDR3 length equals 15 residues. CDR1 is MNHNY, CDR2 SVGAGI, per germline (reference sequence). Trimming pared 6 bases from V and 0 bases from J, leaving 13 bases between. CDR3 residues: CASSPSPGSTDTQYF. CDR3 DNA: TGTGCCAGCAGCCCCTCCCCCGGTAGCACAGATACGCAGTATTTT.

The chain employs TRBV5-6 and TRBJ1-2; TRBD1 is a possible D gene (6 bases). V lost 5 bases and J 3 bases, leaving 26 bases between the germline ends. This CDR3 has 18 residues. CDR1 is SGHDT and CDR2 is YYEEEE in the germline V gene. Written as DNA, the CDR3 is TGTGCCAGCAGACCGGGCCTCGGTGCGGGGGCTATAGACTATGGCTACACCTTC. Translation gives CASRPGLGAGAIDYGYTF.

The CDR3 reads CASSLSPDYGYTF. As DNA, the CDR3 is TGTGCCAGCAGTTTATCCCCCGACTATGGCTACACCTTC. The chain has TRBV28 and TRBJ1-2; D uncertain. The CDR3 runs to 13 residues. V was trimmed by 1 base and J by 3 bases, leaving 6 bases between them. Germline lookup yields CDR1 MDHEN and CDR2 SYDVKM.

This sequence joins TRBV14 and TRBJ1-3; D remains ambiguous. Germline-derived CDR1 and CDR2 are SGHDN and FVKESK. This CDR3 contains 15 residues. V lost 0 bases and J 2 bases, leaving 8 bases between the germline ends. The CDR3 reads CASSQDHMAGNTIYF. The CDR3 nucleotides are TGTGCCAGCAGCCAAGACCACATGGCTGGAAACACCATATATTTT.

This clone was seen only once. The rearrangement uses TRBV9 and TRBJ1-5, with 11 bases fitting TRBD1. Germline CDR1 is SGDLS and CDR2 is YYNGEE. V shed 3 bases and J 0 bases; nucleotides not matched to a gene: 8. The CDR3 consists of 18 residues. For the CDR3, the DNA is TGTGCCAGCAGCGCGGGACAGGGGGGACCCGTTAGCAATCAGCCCCAGCATTTT. Amino acids: CASSAGQGGPVSNQPQHF.

V gene TRBV5-1 combines with J gene TRBJ2-7, with D perhaps matching TRBD2 (5 bases). Trimming stripped 0 bases from V and 2 bases from J, with 12 bases between. The V gene's germline CDR1 is SGHRS and CDR2 YFSETQ. The CDR3 extends over 15 amino acids. CDR3 coding DNA: TGCGCCAGCAGCTTGGCGGGATCCCCTACCTACGAGCAGTACTTC. Protein: CASSLAGSPTYEQYF.

This clone was counted between two and nine times. The chain employs TRBV7-2 and TRBJ2-1, with D unclear. CDR3 length: 12 amino acids. Per germline, CDR1 SGHTA and CDR2 FQGNSA. V lost 3 bases, J lost 4 bases, and 4 bases lay in between. The CDR3 is CASSFPYNEQFF. As DNA, the CDR3 is TGTGCCAGCAGCTTCCCGTACAATGAGCAGTTCTTC.

The V call is TRBV21-1, the J call TRBJ2-1; the table's D call, TRBD2, has no DNA check behind it. TRBV21-1 represents a pseudogene. The CDR3 covers 17 residues. CDR3 sequence (DNA): TGTGCCAGCAGCAATCGGTGGAGCGGGAGCTCCTACAATGAGCAGTTCTTC. Residues: CASSNRWSGSSYNEQFF.